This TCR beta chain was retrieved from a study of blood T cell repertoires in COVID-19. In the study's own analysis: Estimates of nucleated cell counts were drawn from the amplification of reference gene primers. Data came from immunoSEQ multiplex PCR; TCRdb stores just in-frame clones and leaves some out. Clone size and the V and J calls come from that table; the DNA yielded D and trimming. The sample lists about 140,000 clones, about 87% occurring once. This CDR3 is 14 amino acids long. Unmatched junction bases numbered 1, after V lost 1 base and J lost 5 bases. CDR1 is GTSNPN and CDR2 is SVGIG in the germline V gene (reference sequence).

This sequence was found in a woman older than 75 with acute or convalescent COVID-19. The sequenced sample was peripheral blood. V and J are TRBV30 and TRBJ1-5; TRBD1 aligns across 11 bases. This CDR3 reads CAWSGTGGYQPQHF. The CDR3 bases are TGTGCCTGGAGTGGGACAGGGGGCTATCAGCCCCAGCATTTT.